This TCR beta chain comes out of a study of cytomegalovirus exposure and HLA in healthy donors. About the study: Inside one of the first data releases sat around 86 million unique TCRs taken from HLA-typed donors. Notes on the study in general: Researchers counted around 170 TCR beta chains as cytomegalovirus-associated. Fewer N-insertions than the approximately 700-donor mean were reportedly shown by an Asian-associated ancestry cluster in a later analysis.

Details on this clone: Its specificity is unknown. A read error may account for a junction end that differs from germline.

PCR used 60 Vbeta primers and 13 Jbeta primers. Clones were read by immunoSEQ multiplex PCR, and TCRdb kept only the in-frame ones, dropping some. The table has around 130,000 clones, 74% seen once. The specimen was PBMCs. The clonotype was recovered from a man aged 40-49 years in good health and CMV-seropositive.

The CDR3, as DNA: TGCGCCAGCAGTCAAGGGGGTTACGGGACTAGCGGATACGAGCAGTACTTC. Its translation is CASSQGGYGTSGYEQYF. This sequence joins TRBV4-1 and TRBJ2-7; 11 nucleotides agree with TRBD2. Germline assignment: CDR1 MGHRA and CDR2 YSYEKL. This CDR3 spans 17 amino acids.